One TCR beta chain is described in this entry. The germline gives CDR1 SGHTA, CDR2 FQGNSA. The trim removed 5 bases at V and 7 bases at J, leaving 11 bases unmatched. There are 16 residues in the CDR3. This entry is derived from a study of blood T cell repertoires in COVID-19. About the study: Samples came from the United States, Italy and Spain, spanning acute and convalescent COVID-19. Nucleic acid was either cDNA or gDNA, and it came from T cells, B-cell-depleted T cells, or PBMCs.

Authors' processing steps: Using reference gene primer amplification, nucleated cell counts were estimated. Some clones are missing from TCRdb's copy, which holds only in-frame ones; the method was immunoSEQ multiplex PCR. The V and J calls and clone size come from that table; D and trimming were worked out from the DNA. Found here are around 130,000 clones, over 75% of them singletons; the top ten hold roughly 3.9%. What was sequenced was peripheral blood. This chain joins TRBV7-2 and TRBJ2-7, with 13 bases matching TRBD2. The clonotype originates from a man in his sixties with acute or convalescent COVID-19. The CDR3, as DNA: TGTGCCAGCAGCCTTGGACTAGCGGGAGTCGGGTTTGAGCAGTACTTC. This sequence encodes CASSLGLAGVGFEQYF.